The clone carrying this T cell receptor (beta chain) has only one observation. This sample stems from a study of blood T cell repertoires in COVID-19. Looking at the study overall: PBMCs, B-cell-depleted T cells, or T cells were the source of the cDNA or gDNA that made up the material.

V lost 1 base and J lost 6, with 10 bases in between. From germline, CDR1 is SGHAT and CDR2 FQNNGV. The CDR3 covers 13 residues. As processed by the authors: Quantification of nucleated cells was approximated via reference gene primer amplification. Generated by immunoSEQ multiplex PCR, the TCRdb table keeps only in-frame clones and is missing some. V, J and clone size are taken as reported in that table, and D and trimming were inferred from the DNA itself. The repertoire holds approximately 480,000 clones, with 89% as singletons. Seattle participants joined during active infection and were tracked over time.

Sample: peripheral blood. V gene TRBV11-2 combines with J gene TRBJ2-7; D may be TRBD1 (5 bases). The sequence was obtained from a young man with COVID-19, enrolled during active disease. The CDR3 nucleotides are TGTGCCAGCAGCTTAGGGGGCACGATCGAGCAGTACTTC. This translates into CASSLGGTIEQYF.